A single sample gave rise to the 30 T cell receptor beta chains below, sequenced in a study of T-cell reconstitution after alpha-beta-depleted transplantation in children. Library preparation (for TCRbeta) was performed with unique molecular identifiers. TCRdb independently ran MiXCR on the PCR reads; one entry per CDR3 protein. The repertoire consists of 200,000 to 300,000 distinct CDR3 sequences, with around 12% occurring once and the leading ten covering roughly 2.8%. This specimen was PBMCs from the stem cell graft donor, taken from the stem cell graft. These receptors all come from a human donor who donated a stem cell graft to a child with acute lymphoblastic leukemia.

The chain is built from TRBV7-2 and TRBJ2-4; 10 bases match TRBD1. The CDR3 has 13 amino acids. Germline CDR1 is SGHTA and CDR2 is FQGNSA. V lost 5 bases and J lost 6; bases outside the gene matches: 1. The CDR3 nucleotides read TGTGCCAGCAGCCGGACAGGGGGAAACATTCAGTACTTC. This encodes CASSRTGGNIQYF.

J is TRBJ2-7 and V is TRBV7-2; TRBD1 or TRBD2 may be the D gene (5 bases each). The V end was cut by 1 base, the J end by 0 bases, with 10 bases between. The CDR3 loop spans 15 amino acids. Germline V CDR1 and CDR2: SGHTA, FQGNSA. The CDR3 nucleotides read TGTGCCAGCAGCTTAGAGGGGACGTTCTCCTACGAGCAGTACTTC. The encoded protein is CASSLEGTFSYEQYF.

This clonotype was picked up many times. V gene TRBV9 combines with J gene TRBJ2-2; 7 bases are shared with TRBD1. V was pared by 4 bases and J by 1 base, with 4 bases of the junction left unmatched. The germline gives CDR1 SGDLS, CDR2 YYNGEE. The CDR3 is 15 amino acids. This chain's CDR3 is CASSLGQVNTGELFF. CDR3 in DNA: TGTGCCAGCAGCCTTGGACAGGTGAACACCGGGGAGCTGTTTTTT.

This clonotype was seen ten or more times. This chain links TRBV5-8 with TRBJ2-5; no clear D. The CDR3 length is 12 residues. V dropped 0 bases and J dropped 5 bases, with 5 bases sitting between them. The germline V gene has CDR1 SGHTS and CDR2 YDEGEE. DNA for the CDR3: TGTGCCAGCAGCTTGGTTTCGGAGACCCAGTACTTC. The encoded protein is CASSLVSETQYF.

This clonotype was seen ten or more times. The genes are TRBV10-3 and TRBJ2-1, with 9 bases identical to TRBD1. Germline assignment: CDR1 ENHRY and CDR2 SYGVKD. Unmatched junction bases numbered 3, after V lost 8 bases and J lost 10 bases. The length of the CDR3 is 11 residues. Here the CDR3 reads CAIRDRDEQFF. For the CDR3, the DNA is TGTGCCATCCGGGACAGGGACGAGCAGTTCTTC.

This clonotype was observed at least ten times. The gene calls are TRBV19 and TRBJ1-1; TRBD1 matches 7 bases. V was pared by 5 bases and J by 1 base, with 1 base of the junction left unmatched. Per the germline V gene, CDR1 is LNHDA and CDR2 is SQIVND (reference sequence). The CDR3 is made up of 13 amino acids. The CDR3 bases are TGTGCCAGTAGTGAGGGGGCGAACACTGAAGCTTTCTTT. Translating gives CASSEGANTEAFF.

Ten or more counts support this clonotype. The chain combines TRBV6-1 with TRBJ2-6, with 12 positions matching TRBD2. CDR3 length equals 17 residues. Per the germline V gene, CDR1 is MNHNS and CDR2 is SASEGT. V lost 6 bases, J lost 4 bases, and 7 bases stayed unmatched. Written as DNA, the CDR3 is TGTGCCAGCAGCCAGACTAGCGGGAGAGGCGGGGCCAACGTCCTGACTTTC. This translates into CASSQTSGRGGANVLTF.

This clonotype was observed a handful of times. The chain carries TRBV28 and TRBJ1-2; D call uncertain. The CDR3 covers 13 residues. Per germline, CDR1 MDHEN and CDR2 SYDVKM. Trimming took 3 bases from V and 4 from J, leaving 9 bases between them. The CDR3 DNA follows: TGTGCCAGCAGTTTTTCCTCGAGCTATGGCTACACCTTC. Translation: CASSFSSSYGYTF.

This clonotype was counted at least ten times. The rearrangement uses TRBV6-2 or TRBV6-3 and TRBJ2-3; 15 bases agree with TRBD2. The germline V gene encodes CDR1 MNHEY and CDR2 SVGEGT. This CDR3 is 16 amino acids long. The V and J ends lost 10 bases and 3 bases, in that order; junction bases with no gene match: 8. The CDR3 DNA reads as TGTGCCACCTATGGCGGGACTAGCGGGAGGACAGATACGCAGTATTTT. Protein sequence: CATYGGTSGRTDTQYF.

This clonotype was counted many times. The gene calls are TRBV20-1 and TRBJ2-1; 10 bases are a match to TRBD1. Per the germline V gene, CDR1 is DFQATT and CDR2 is SNEGSKA (reference sequence). Trimming removed 0 bases from V and 3 bases from J; junction bases left unmatched: 2. The CDR3 length is 15 residues. CDR3 nucleotide sequence: TGCAGTGCTAGAGACCGGACAGGGGGCTACAATGAGCAGTTCTTC. It yields the protein CSARDRTGGYNEQFF.

This clonotype was detected ten times or more. V is TRBV4-3 and J is TRBJ1-6, with 7 nucleotides matching TRBD1. V was clipped by 1 base and J by 5 bases; unmatched bases: 5. Germline V lookup: CDR1 LGHNA, CDR2 YSLEER. The CDR3 loop spans 16 amino acids. The CDR3 spells CASSQVDRVNNSPLHF. The CDR3 DNA is TGCGCCAGCAGCCAAGTCGACAGGGTGAATAATTCACCCCTCCACTTT.

This chain connects TRBV12-3 or TRBV12-4 to TRBJ2-7; tentatively, D is TRBD2 (6 bases). CDR3 length equals 17 residues. Deletions cut 1 base from V and 2 bases from J, with 18 bases between. The CDR3 nucleotides read TGTGCCAGCAGTTTAGTTAGCACGGGACTTCACCCCTACGAGCAGTACTTC. Its translation: CASSLVSTGLHPYEQYF.

This chain links TRBV30 with TRBJ2-5, with D unclear. This CDR3 region has 13 residues. Germline CDR1 GTSNPN, CDR2 SVGIG (reference sequence). V lost 7 bases and J 5 bases, leaving 17 bases between the germline ends. In DNA form, the CDR3 reads TGTGCCTTCTCCCCTGGTCCGAGGGAGACCCAGTACTTC. It codes for CAFSPGPRETQYF. The full variable domain, rest sourced from reference TRBV30 and TRBJ2-5, is SQTIHQWPATLVQPVGSPLSLECTVEGTSNPNLYWYRQAAGRGLQLLFYSVGIGQISSEVPQNLSASRPQDRQFILSSKKLLLSDSGFYLCAFSPGPRETQYFGPGTRLLVL.

Ten or more counts support this clonotype. The CDR3 DNA reads TGCGCCAGCAGCTACCGGGACCCCAACATTCAGTACTTC. It specifies CASSYRDPNIQYF. The chain links TRBV5-1 to TRBJ2-4; D may correspond to TRBD1 or TRBD2 (5 bases each). The CDR3 has 13 residues. Trimming shortened V by 3 bases and J by 7 bases, and 11 bases separated the two germline ends. CDR1 SGHRS and CDR2 YFSETQ come from the germline V gene.

The chain links TRBV7-9 to TRBJ2-5; 13 nucleotides line up with TRBD2. The CDR3 runs 17 residues. Germline-derived CDR1 and CDR2 are SEHNR and FQNEAQ (reference sequence). With 10 bases clipped from V and 0 bases from J, the junction kept 11 bases outside the gene matches. CDR3 protein: CAITGTSGTSYQETQYF. The CDR3 nucleotides are TGTGCCATCACTGGGACTAGCGGGACGTCTTACCAAGAGACCCAGTACTTC.

There are many counts of this clonotype. This chain joins TRBV7-8 and TRBJ2-1, with a tentative D call TRBD2 (6 bases). The germline gives CDR1 SGHVS, CDR2 FQNEAQ. Trimming pared 10 bases from V and 8 bases from J, leaving 18 bases between. CDR3 size: 13 residues. This CDR3 is CATIPGRGDEQFF. For the CDR3, the DNA is TGTGCCACCATACCGGGACGCGGGGATGAGCAGTTCTTC. Drawing the rest from reference TRBV7-8 and TRBJ2-1, the complete variable domain is GAGVSQSPRYKVAKRGQDVALRCDPISGHVSLFWYQQALGQGPEFLTYFQNEAQLDKSGLPSDRFFAERPEGSVSTLKIQRTQQEDSAVYLCATIPGRGDEQFFGPGTRLTVL.

This clonotype was observed many times. J is TRBJ2-5 and V is TRBV5-1; D gene unclear. The CDR3 is made up of 12 amino acids. CDR1 and CDR2 (germline): SGHRS, YFSETQ. Trimming shortened V by 4 bases and J by 1 base, and 5 bases separated the two germline ends. The CDR3 spells CASSPSQETQYF. The CDR3 region has the DNA TGCGCCAGCAGCCCCTCCCAAGAGACCCAGTACTTC.

The rearrangement uses TRBV4-3 and TRBJ2-3, with D possibly TRBD1 on 5 matching bases. CDR3 length: 15 amino acids. Germline CDR1 and CDR2: LGHNA and YSLEER. Trimming cost V 0 bases and J 4 bases, with 11 bases left between them. CDR3 coding DNA: TGCGCCAGCAGCCAAGATGGCAGGGTGGCAGATACGCAGTATTTT. Translating gives CASSQDGRVADTQYF.

This clonotype was counted ten times or more. The chain uses TRBV12-3 or TRBV12-4 and TRBJ1-5; D unclear. Trimming shortened V by 7 bases and J by 7 bases, and 17 bases separated the two germline ends. The CDR3 totals 14 residues. CDR3 in DNA: TGTGCCAGCACCTCTTCGGATATCACACAGCCCCAGCATTTT. As protein: CASTSSDITQPQHF.

This clonotype occurred many times. The CDR3 spells CASSFDFSLGAGANVLTF. Here the CDR3 DNA reads TGCGCCAGCAGCTTCGATTTTTCGTTGGGCGCCGGGGCCAACGTCCTGACTTTC. The genes are TRBV5-1 and TRBJ2-6; no clear D gene. V was pared by 2 bases and J by 4 bases, with 19 bases between. From germline, CDR1 is SGHRS and CDR2 YFSETQ. This CDR3 has 18 amino acids. Using reference TRBV5-1 and TRBJ2-6 for the parts outside the CDR3, the full variable domain is KAGVTQTPRYLIKTRGQQVTLSCSPISGHRSVSWYQQTPGQGLQFLFEYFSETQRNKGNFPGRFSGRQFSNSRSEMNVSTLELGDSALYLCASSFDFSLGAGANVLTFGAGSRLTVL.

There are many counts of this clonotype. The chain carries TRBV12-3 or TRBV12-4 and TRBJ2-3; TRBD1 matches at 12 bases. Trimming cost V 5 bases and J 7 bases; bases outside gene matches: 10. This CDR3 region has 16 residues. CDR3 in amino acids: CASSPRRGQGAYTQYF. The CDR3 DNA sequence: TGTGCCAGCAGTCCGCGAAGGGGACAGGGGGCTTATACGCAGTATTTT.

Points on this clonotype: One base away lies a much larger clone, so this may be a sequencing read error. V usage is TRBV27 and J usage is TRBJ2-6; tentative D call: TRBD2 (5 bases). CDR1 is MNHEY, CDR2 SMNVEV, per germline (reference sequence). CDR3 length equals 13 residues. CDR3 in amino acids: CPSGFSGANVLTF. CDR3 in DNA: TGTCCCAGCGGCTTCTCTGGGGCCAACGTCCTGACTTTC.

This clonotype showed up just once. The gene calls are TRBV7-2 and TRBJ2-7; 8 nucleotides line up with TRBD2. CDR1 is SGHTA and CDR2 is FQGNSA in the germline V gene. The CDR3 totals 11 residues. J lost 6 bases, V lost 7 bases, and 2 bases had no gene match. The CDR3 DNA is TGTGCCAGCACTGCGGGGGGCGAGCAGTACTTC. Encoded protein: CASTAGGEQYF.

This clonotype was counted at least ten times. This chain joins TRBV24-1 and TRBJ2-1, with 14 bases that match TRBD2. Per the germline V gene, CDR1 is KGHDR and CDR2 is SFDVKD. The CDR3 runs to 14 residues. The junction had 5 bases not matched to a gene; V was cut back by 9 bases and J by 8 bases. CDR3 nucleotide sequence: TGTGCCACCGAGACTAGCGGGGGGGCCCATGAGCAGTTCTTC. Translating it yields CATETSGGAHEQFF.

The rearrangement joins TRBV28 to TRBJ1-5; TRBD1 is a possible D gene (6 bases). Germline CDR1 is MDHEN and CDR2 is SYDVKM. V was clipped by 2 bases and J by 7 bases, with 12 bases between them. The CDR3 is made up of 14 amino acids. The CDR3 here is CASSLDGGSQPQHF. CDR3 nucleotide sequence: TGTGCCAGCAGTTTAGATGGGGGCAGCCAGCCCCAGCATTTT.

This clonotype was seen ten or more times. This sequence joins TRBV5-5 and TRBJ2-5, with D perhaps matching TRBD1 (5 bases). This CDR3 contains 16 residues. V gave up 6 bases and J gave up 5 bases, with 23 bases separating them. Germline assignment: CDR1 SGHKS and CDR2 YYEKEE (reference sequence). CDR3 region: CASTPLLRAARETQYF. As DNA, the CDR3 is TGTGCCAGCACTCCGCTGCTCAGGGCGGCCAGGGAGACCCAGTACTTC.

This clonotype was seen just once. This clone may be a read error of a much larger clone one base away. The chain combines TRBV10-3 with TRBJ2-3; maybe TRBD2 (6 bases). CDR3 length: 15 amino acids. The V end was cut by 7 bases, the J end by 1 base, with 15 bases between. The V gene's germline CDR1 is ENHRY and CDR2 SYGVKD. CDR3 nucleotide sequence: TGTGCCATCATGGGAGCGGCGGGACGCACAGATACGCAGTATTTT. Protein sequence: CAIMGAAGRTDTQYF.

This clonotype was recorded many times. The CDR3 bases are TGTGCCAGCAGCTCAGCAGGGATGCGGACTAATGAAAAACTGTTTTTT. Translation gives CASSSAGMRTNEKLFF. The V gene is TRBV5-5, the J gene TRBJ1-4; perhaps TRBD1 as D (5 bases). V shed 3 bases and J shed 2 bases, with 14 bases lying between them. This CDR3 contains 16 residues. Per germline, CDR1 SGHKS and CDR2 YYEKEE (reference sequence).

In this sample, this clonotype turned up many times. The rearrangement links TRBV12-3 or TRBV12-4 to TRBJ2-7; maybe TRBD2 (5 bases). This CDR3 spans 12 amino acids. V was cut by 8 bases and J by 6 bases, with 14 bases left in between. The CDR3, as DNA: TGTGCCAGCGGAGCGCGGGTCTTCGAGCAGTACTTC. Protein product: CASGARVFEQYF.

This clonotype was detected many times. The chain recombines TRBV6-5 with TRBJ2-3, with 8 nucleotides matching TRBD2. Germline lookup yields CDR1 MNHEY and CDR2 SVGAGI. The CDR3 runs 17 residues. Trimming took 0 bases from V and 4 from J; bases not matched to a gene: 9. The CDR3 spells CASSYSIAGGGADTQYF. CDR3 DNA sequence: TGTGCCAGCAGTTACTCGATCGCGGGGGGCGGCGCAGATACGCAGTATTTT.